One and the same sample provided the 31 T cell receptor beta chains below, sequenced in a study of response to subunit inactivated influenza vaccine (dated by TCRdb to 2016 to 2019). The library came from RT-PCR. TCRdb lists the instrument as Illumina HiSeq 2500. TCRdb reprocessed the public reads (quality trimming at Q25 with fastp, clone calling with MiXCR) and kept in-frame beta chains. Duplicate CDR3 protein sequences are folded into a single record with the most common DNA and genes. The sample profile shows about 800,000 distinct CDR3 sequences; approximately 21% of them were found once. The ten largest clones add up to 10% of the sample. The sample was PBMCs from blood, taken 4 to 6 days after vaccination. These receptors originate from a man aged 50 to 60 who received an inactivated influenza vaccine. Donor details come from another sample of the same person, matched by shared clones.

The chain has TRBV5-1 and TRBJ2-1; 8 nucleotides align to TRBD1. CDR3 length: 14 amino acids. The V and J ends lost 0 bases and 5 bases, in that order; junction bases with no gene match: 1. The germline CDR1 and CDR2 sequences are SGHRS and YFSETQ. The CDR3 here is CASSLGDRHNEQFF. In DNA, the CDR3 is TGCGCCAGCAGCTTGGGGGACAGGCACAATGAGCAGTTCTTC.

The gene calls are TRBV6-6 and TRBJ1-2; D ambiguous. This CDR3 is 13 amino acids long. CDR1 is MNHNY, CDR2 SVGAGI, per germline (reference sequence). Trimming pared 6 bases from V and 2 bases from J, leaving 10 bases between. This chain's CDR3 is CASRRTVNYGYTF. In DNA form, the CDR3 reads TGTGCCAGCAGGCGGACGGTCAACTATGGCTACACCTTC.

This clonotype came up a few times. This chain connects TRBV5-1 to TRBJ2-7; D might be TRBD2 (5 bases). Germline assignment: CDR1 SGHRS and CDR2 YFSETQ. Trimming took 3 bases from V and 0 from J, leaving 13 bases between them. CDR3 size: 15 residues. Here the CDR3 reads CASSSDTGGSYEQYF. The CDR3 bases are TGCGCCAGCAGCTCAGACACTGGAGGCTCCTACGAGCAGTACTTC.

The J gene is TRBJ1-3, the V gene TRBV4-3; D is unclear. The CDR3 consists of 14 residues. Germline values: CDR1 LGHNA, CDR2 YSLEER. V lost 2 bases and J 0 bases, leaving 5 bases between the germline ends. This CDR3 reads CASSQRTSGNTIYF. Written as DNA, the CDR3 is TGCGCCAGCAGCCAACGGACCTCTGGAAACACCATATATTTT.

This clonotype was seen a handful of times. The chain has TRBV15 and TRBJ2-3; D remains unclear. The CDR3 contains 14 residues. Trimming took 4 bases from V and 0 from J, leaving 8 bases between them. Germline assignment: CDR1 LNHNV and CDR2 YYDKDF (reference sequence). In DNA form, the CDR3 reads TGTGCCACCAGCACTTCTCTTAGCACAGATACGCAGTATTTT. Translated: CATSTSLSTDTQYF.

V usage is TRBV7-8 and J usage is TRBJ1-5; the D is unclear. V was pared by 1 base and J by 7 bases, with 14 bases between. The CDR3 sequence is 15 residues long. CDR1 and CDR2 (germline): SGHVS, FQNEAQ. CDR3: CASSLVGGTGQPQHF. The DNA of the CDR3 is TGTGCCAGCAGCTTAGTCGGAGGAACGGGGCAGCCCCAGCATTTT.

V usage is TRBV24-1 and J usage is TRBJ2-5; 10 bases map to TRBD1. Trimming took 2 bases from V and 4 from J; bases not matched to a gene: 9. CDR1 and CDR2 from the germline V gene are KGHDR and SFDVKD. The CDR3 runs to 17 residues. This CDR3 reads CATSDSGQGGSGETQYF. CDR3 sequence (DNA): TGTGCCACCAGTGATTCCGGACAGGGGGGCTCTGGAGAGACCCAGTACTTC.

CDR3 protein: CASSLTPTGVGYTF. CDR3 bases: TGTGCCAGCAGCCTAACGCCGACAGGGGTTGGCTACACCTTC. This chain links TRBV7-2 with TRBJ1-2; 8 bases match TRBD1. V trimming: 5 bases; J trimming: 7 bases; junction bases outside the gene matches: 9. CDR3 size: 14 residues. The germline CDR1 and CDR2 sequences are SGHTA and FQGNSA.

In its sample, this clonotype was seen many times. The chain employs TRBV20-1 and TRBJ2-3; 10 bases align to TRBD1. V lost 2 bases, J lost 6 bases, and 5 bases stayed unmatched. Germline V gives CDR1 DFQATT, CDR2 SNEGSKA (reference sequence). The CDR3 consists of 14 residues. In nucleotides, the CDR3 is TGCAGTGCTAGATGGGACAGGGGAGGTGATACGCAGTATTTT. Encoded protein: CSARWDRGGDTQYF.

The chain recombines TRBV14 with TRBJ2-5, with 11 bases aligning to TRBD2. Germline loops: CDR1 SGHDN, CDR2 FVKESK. The V segment lost 1 base and the J segment 1 base; nucleotides outside the gene matches: 11. The CDR3 has 19 amino acids. CDR3 DNA sequence: TGTGCCAGCAGCCAAGTTGGCCCACTAGCGGGGGACACCCAAGAGACCCAGTACTTC. Translated: CASSQVGPLAGDTQETQYF.

This clonotype was counted only a few times. The chain uses TRBV4-3 and TRBJ2-7, with D possibly being TRBD1 or TRBD2 (6 bases each). Looked up from germline, CDR1 is LGHNA and CDR2 is YSLEER. Trimming removed 3 bases at V and 6 bases at J, with 12 bases between. The CDR3 has 13 residues. CDR3 in DNA: TGCGCCAGCAGCCATTCACGGGGGCGCGAGCAGTACTTC. Protein sequence: CASSHSRGREQYF.

The J gene is TRBJ1-3, the V gene TRBV12-3 or TRBV12-4; D not certain. The CDR3 runs 13 residues. Trimming removed 3 bases at V and 5 bases at J, with 8 bases between. CDR3 nucleotide sequence: TGTGCCAGCAGTTTTGTAGCCAGAAACACCATATATTTT. It specifies CASSFVARNTIYF.

This clonotype was picked up many times. The chain couples TRBV12-3 or TRBV12-4 to TRBJ2-5; a possible D gene is TRBD2 (5 bases). The length of the CDR3 is 14 residues. Trimming removed 2 bases from V and 2 bases from J, with 9 bases in between. The CDR3 sequence is CASSLRERQETQYF. CDR3 DNA: TGTGCCAGCAGTTTAAGGGAGAGACAAGAGACCCAGTACTTC.

The chain uses TRBV28 and TRBJ2-2, with D hard to call. V lost 5 bases to trimming and J lost 6 bases, with 19 bases between them. This CDR3 has 16 residues. Germline lookup yields CDR1 MDHEN and CDR2 SYDVKM. CDR3 bases: TGTGCCAGCAGTCCCCCTCCGGGCAGTGCGTCCGGGGAGCTGTTTTTT. This codes for CASSPPPGSASGELFF.

The rearrangement joins TRBV5-8 to TRBJ2-5; D ambiguous. Looked up from germline, CDR1 is SGHTS and CDR2 is YDEGEE. The CDR3 spans 13 residues. V gave up 4 bases and J gave up 9 bases, with 16 bases separating them. This CDR3 is CASSPPGPWAQYF. CDR3 in DNA: TGTGCCAGCAGCCCCCCGGGCCCATGGGCCCAGTACTTC.

The genes are TRBV20-1 and TRBJ1-5; D gene ambiguous. This CDR3 is built from 12 residues. V was clipped by 2 bases and J by 6 bases, with 8 bases between them. In germline, CDR1 is DFQATT, CDR2 SNEGSKA (reference sequence). CDR3 nucleotides: TGCAGTGCTAGAAGAGGAGTTCAGCCCCAGCATTTT. This codes for CSARRGVQPQHF.

This clonotype was counted between two and nine times. This chain links TRBV5-1 with TRBJ1-1; maybe TRBD1 (5 bases). V was clipped by 6 bases and J by 0 bases, with 12 bases between them. The CDR3 is 14 residues long. Germline V gives CDR1 SGHRS, CDR2 YFSETQ. The CDR3 DNA reads TGCGCCAGCACGGGCGGGGGACTGAACACTGAAGCTTTCTTT. Translated, it gives CASTGGGLNTEAFF.

This clonotype occurred a few times. V is TRBV27 and J is TRBJ2-2; D is undetermined. The germline CDR1 and CDR2 sequences are MNHEY and SMNVEV (reference sequence). V lost 6 bases and J 3 bases, leaving 14 bases between the germline ends. The CDR3 consists of 15 residues. The CDR3: CASRPGNRDTGELFF. The CDR3 DNA is TGTGCCAGCAGACCAGGCAACCGGGACACCGGGGAGCTGTTTTTT.

The J gene is TRBJ2-3, the V gene TRBV11-2; D remains ambiguous. V was trimmed by 0 bases and J by 5 bases, leaving 9 bases between them. The CDR3 runs to 14 residues. Germline lookup yields CDR1 SGHAT and CDR2 FQNNGV. CDR3 sequence reads: CASSLDNSLDTQYF. The CDR3 DNA reads TGTGCCAGCAGCTTAGATAACTCTTTAGATACGCAGTATTTT.

This rearrangement joins TRBV20-1 to TRBJ2-5; a possible D gene is TRBD2 (7 bases). The CDR3 consists of 13 residues. V gave up 6 bases and J gave up 5 bases, with 16 bases separating them. Germline CDR1 is DFQATT and CDR2 is SNEGSKA (reference sequence). The CDR3 region has the DNA TGCAGTGCAAAACCGGGGGGCCTCGAGACCCAGTACTTC. Encoded protein: CSAKPGGLETQYF.

This clonotype has just a few counts. The rearrangement links TRBV5-1 to TRBJ2-1; 8 nucleotides align to TRBD2. The J segment lost 9 bases and the V segment lost 2 bases, leaving 10 bases of the junction unmatched. CDR1 SGHRS and CDR2 YFSETQ come from the germline V gene. The CDR3 has 15 residues. CDR3 sequence: CASSFRAGGPPEQFF. The CDR3 DNA reads as TGCGCCAGCAGCTTTAGGGCGGGGGGCCCCCCTGAGCAGTTCTTC.

The rearrangement joins TRBV10-3 to TRBJ2-5, with no clear D. The CDR3 has 11 residues. Trimming left V 6 bases short and J 0 bases short, with 2 bases between. CDR1 and CDR2 from the germline V gene are ENHRY and SYGVKD. The chain's CDR3 is CAIRNQETQYF. The DNA of the CDR3 is TGTGCCATCAGGAACCAAGAGACCCAGTACTTC.

The chain links TRBV28 to TRBJ2-1, with D possibly being TRBD2 (6 bases). From germline, CDR1 is MDHEN and CDR2 SYDVKM. Trimming left V 1 base short and J 0 bases short, with 16 bases between. The CDR3 is 18 residues long. In DNA form, the CDR3 reads TGTGCCAGCAGTTTATTGTTAGCGGCTTGGGGCTCCTACAATGAGCAGTTCTTC. Amino acid sequence: CASSLLLAAWGSYNEQFF.

This clonotype occurred a few times. The rearrangement joins TRBV2 to TRBJ2-3; 8 positions agree with TRBD2. The CDR3 has 14 residues. Germline trimming cut 4 bases from V and 1 base from J; bases unmatched to any gene: 1. Germline V gives CDR1 SNHLY, CDR2 FYNNEI. CDR3 residues: CASSALAGTDTQYF. The CDR3 nucleotides read TGTGCCAGCAGTGCACTAGCGGGCACAGATACGCAGTATTTT.

This chain connects TRBV20-1 to TRBJ2-1; D is undetermined. Germline values: CDR1 DFQATT, CDR2 SNEGSKA (reference sequence). V gave up 3 bases and J gave up 14 bases, with 17 bases separating them. CDR3 size: 12 residues. The CDR3, as DNA: TGCAGTGCTAGCTTGTCGGGCAACGAGGAGTTCTTC. Translation gives CSASLSGNEEFF.

In this sample, this clonotype turned up a few times. V and J are TRBV4-2 and TRBJ1-2; D remains ambiguous. Germline values: CDR1 LGHNA, CDR2 YNFKEQ. With 4 bases removed from V and 2 bases from J, the gap between germline ends came to 17 bases. The CDR3 consists of 16 residues. CDR3 loop: CASSLARRRENYGYTF. CDR3 DNA: TGTGCCAGCAGCCTCGCCCGCCGGAGAGAGAACTATGGCTACACCTTC.

This clonotype was recorded at least ten times. The rearrangement links TRBV4-3 to TRBJ2-1; the D call may be TRBD1 or TRBD2 (5 bases each). Germline CDR1 is LGHNA and CDR2 is YSLEER. CDR3 size: 17 residues. V lost 0 bases to trimming and J lost 0 bases, with 12 bases between them. The CDR3 here is CASSQDPPGSSYNEQFF. CDR3 DNA sequence: TGCGCCAGCAGCCAAGACCCTCCAGGGAGCTCCTACAATGAGCAGTTCTTC.

The chain carries TRBV28 and TRBJ1-1; D possibly corresponds to TRBD1 (5 bases). Germline V lookup: CDR1 MDHEN, CDR2 SYDVKM. V lost 6 bases, J lost 3 bases, and 11 bases lay in between. The CDR3 is 13 amino acids. This CDR3 reads CASRRGRYTEAFF. The CDR3 DNA follows: TGTGCCAGCAGGAGGGGAAGGTACACTGAAGCTTTCTTT. Full variable domain (outside the CDR3, taken from reference TRBV28 and TRBJ1-1): DVKVTQSSRYLVKRTGEKVFLECVQDMDHENMFWYRQDPGLGLRLIYFSYDVKMKEKGDIPEGYSVSREKKERFSLILESASTNQTSMYLCASRRGRYTEAFFGQGTRLTVV.

CDR3 nucleotide sequence: TGTGCCAGCAGCTTCCTAGCGGGGGGTAACTACAATGAGCAGTTCTTC. Protein sequence: CASSFLAGGNYNEQFF. The gene calls are TRBV11-2 and TRBJ2-1; TRBD2 matches at 11 bases. The ends lost 3 bases at V and 3 bases at J; junction bases unmatched: 4. Germline CDR1 is SGHAT and CDR2 is FQNNGV. The CDR3 length is 16 residues. Full variable domain (rest looked up from reference TRBV11-2 and TRBJ2-1): EAGVAQSPRYKIIEKRQSVAFWCNPISGHATLYWYQQILGQGPKLLIQFQNNGVVDDSQLPKDRFSAERLKGVDSTLKIQPAKLEDSAVYLCASSFLAGGNYNEQFFGPGTRLTVL.

This clonotype was counted only a few times. The chain recombines TRBV4-2 with TRBJ1-5; D perhaps matches TRBD1 (6 bases). This CDR3 has 14 residues. V was shortened by 1 base and J by 4 bases, with 8 bases between the two germline ends. CDR1 is LGHNA, CDR2 YNFKEQ, per germline. As DNA, the CDR3 is TGTGCCAGCAGCCAAGGGGACATTAATCAGCCCCAGCATTTT. As protein: CASSQGDINQPQHF.

The V and J genes are TRBV6-1 and TRBJ2-3, with TRBD2 identical over 11 bases. The CDR3 has 16 residues. Trimming removed 3 bases from V and 0 bases from J; junction bases left unmatched: 2. Germline CDR1 is MNHNS and CDR2 is SASEGT. The CDR3 DNA sequence: TGTGCCAGCAGTGAGAGACTAGCGGGGAGCACAGATACGCAGTATTTT. Translated, it gives CASSERLAGSTDTQYF.